The entry below gives a single T cell receptor (beta chain) sequence along with its context. Its target is unknown. Measured with immunoSEQ multiplex PCR; TCRdb has only the in-frame clones, and not every one. The sample contains 56,000 or so clones, 90% to 95% of which appear only once. This specimen comes from a study of cytomegalovirus exposure and HLA in healthy donors. General study findings and limits: Diagnosis of cytomegalovirus status made by the classifier reportedly showed high specificity and sensitivity.

Germline V gene data show CDR1 as SEHNR and CDR2 as FQNEAQ (reference sequence). CDR3 length equals 18 residues. Trimming took 5 bases from V and 3 from J; bases not matched to a gene: 12. The V and J genes are TRBV7-9 and TRBJ2-3; 12 nucleotides line up with TRBD2. The source material was PBMCs. The clonotype was recovered from a man between 18 and 35 years old in good health and CMV-seronegative. The CDR3 DNA reads as TGTGCCAGCAGCCCGGGGACTAGCGGGTACGGAGTAACAGATACGCAGTATTTT. Encoded protein: CASSPGTSGYGVTDTQYF.